Listed below are T cell receptor beta chains from one sample, sequenced in a study of cytomegalovirus exposure and HLA in healthy donors. Libraries were prepared by immunoSEQ multiplex PCR; TCRdb keeps only in-frame clonotypes and omits some of them. The sample lists 120,000 to 150,000 clones, around 83% seen once, with around 1.3% in the top ten. The specimen sequenced was PBMCs. All receptors derive from a male donor in good health and CMV-seropositive. Both conserved end residues are part of each CDR3. The order of the fields is clone size, D gene, J gene, V gene, CDR3 protein, CDR3 DNA. D genes are given only for firm matches. Where a row states a size, it is once, few, many or the class of an expanded clone; other rows omit it.

clone_size: NA
d_call: TRBD1
j_call: TRBJ2-5
v_call: TRBV5-4
cdr3_aa: CASSSYRGETQYF
cdr3_nt: TGTGCCAGCAGCTCCTACAGGGGAGAGACCCAGTACTTC

clone_size: NA
d_call: NA
j_call: TRBJ2-1
v_call: TRBV7-6
cdr3_aa: CASSLAGAGEQFF
cdr3_nt: TGTGCCAGCAGCTTAGCGGGGGCTGGTGAGCAGTTCTTC

clone_size: NA
d_call: NA
j_call: TRBJ2-7
v_call: TRBV6-1
cdr3_aa: CASSVEGGYEQYF
cdr3_nt: TGTGCCAGCAGTGTGGAAGGGGGCTACGAGCAGTACTTC

clone_size: NA
d_call: TRBD1
j_call: TRBJ1-6
v_call: TRBV6-5
cdr3_aa: CASSLGQGLYNSPLHF
cdr3_nt: TGTGCCAGCAGTTTAGGACAGGGTCTCTATAATTCACCCCTCCACTTT

clone_size: NA
d_call: TRBD2
j_call: TRBJ2-3
v_call: TRBV11-3
cdr3_aa: CASSPTRGTSGTDTQYF
cdr3_nt: TGTGCCAGCAGCCCAACCCGGGGGACTAGCGGAACAGATACGCAGTATTTT

clone_size: once
d_call: NA
j_call: TRBJ2-2
v_call: TRBV7-3
cdr3_aa: CASSLGPSPDTGELFF
cdr3_nt: TGTGCCAGCAGCTTAGGGCCTAGCCCAGACACCGGGGAGCTGTTTTTT

clone_size: NA
d_call: TRBD1
j_call: TRBJ2-2
v_call: TRBV11-2
cdr3_aa: CASRLTGGPGELFF
cdr3_nt: TGTGCCAGCAGACTCACAGGGGGCCCCGGGGAGCTGTTTTTT

clone_size: NA
d_call: TRBD1
j_call: TRBJ1-2
v_call: TRBV10-3
cdr3_aa: CATGQTGGDYGYTF
cdr3_nt: TGTGCCACCGGGCAAACAGGGGGAGACTATGGCTACACCTTC

clone_size: few
d_call: TRBD2
j_call: TRBJ2-7
v_call: TRBV13
cdr3_aa: CASRTSGVPYEQYF
cdr3_nt: TGTGCCTCAAGGACTAGCGGGGTGCCCTACGAGCAGTACTTC

clone_size: NA
d_call: TRBD2
j_call: TRBJ2-2
v_call: TRBV4-2
cdr3_aa: CASSQAASGSDTGELFF
cdr3_nt: TGTGCCAGCAGCCAAGCGGCTAGCGGGAGTGACACCGGGGAGCTGTTTTTT

clone_size: NA
d_call: NA
j_call: TRBJ2-1
v_call: TRBV21-1
cdr3_aa: CASSKPQILQGPYHNEQFF
cdr3_nt: TGTGCCAGCAGCAAACCCCAAATACTACAGGGGCCCTATCACAATGAGCAGTTCTTC

clone_size: NA
d_call: TRBD2
j_call: TRBJ2-7
v_call: TRBV6-1
cdr3_aa: CASTPRGVSSYEQYF
cdr3_nt: TGTGCCAGCACCCCACGGGGGGTTAGCTCCTACGAGCAGTACTTC

clone_size: NA
d_call: NA
j_call: TRBJ1-1
v_call: TRBV13
cdr3_aa: CASSQTQNTEAFF
cdr3_nt: TGTGCCAGCAGCCAGACACAGAACACTGAAGCTTTCTTT

clone_size: NA
d_call: NA
j_call: TRBJ2-3
v_call: TRBV5-8
cdr3_aa: CASSLGGTPTDTQYF
cdr3_nt: TGTGCCAGCAGCTTAGGGGGAACCCCCACAGATACGCAGTATTTT

clone_size: few
d_call: TRBD2
j_call: TRBJ2-5
v_call: TRBV7-3
cdr3_aa: CASSFRGEETQYF
cdr3_nt: TGTGCCAGCAGCTTTCGGGGGGAAGAGACCCAGTACTTC

clone_size: once
d_call: NA
j_call: TRBJ1-1
v_call: TRBV6-6
cdr3_aa: CASSSQGNTEAFF
cdr3_nt: TGTGCCAGCAGCTCCCAGGGGAACACTGAAGCTTTCTTT

clone_size: few
d_call: TRBD1
j_call: TRBJ2-1
v_call: TRBV27
cdr3_aa: CASTITGGNEQFF
cdr3_nt: TGTGCCAGCACCATAACAGGGGGCAATGAGCAGTTCTTC

clone_size: NA
d_call: NA
j_call: TRBJ1-1
v_call: TRBV19
cdr3_aa: CASSSSDRMNTEAFF
cdr3_nt: TGTGCCAGTAGTAGTTCCGACAGGATGAACACTGAAGCTTTCTTT

clone_size: once
d_call: NA
j_call: TRBJ2-5
v_call: TRBV7-6
cdr3_aa: CASSITPTPGVETQYF
cdr3_nt: TGTGCCAGCAGCATCACCCCCACACCGGGGGTGGAGACCCAGTACTTC

clone_size: NA
d_call: TRBD2
j_call: TRBJ2-1
v_call: TRBV6-1
cdr3_aa: CASSKLAGVGNEQFF
cdr3_nt: TGTGCCAGCAGTAAGCTAGCGGGGGTTGGCAATGAGCAGTTCTTC

clone_size: NA
d_call: TRBD1
j_call: TRBJ1-2
v_call: TRBV4-1
cdr3_aa: CASSQGGQGADYGYTF
cdr3_nt: TGCGCCAGCAGCCAGGGGGGACAGGGGGCGGACTATGGCTACACCTTC

clone_size: NA
d_call: TRBD2
j_call: TRBJ2-7
v_call: TRBV6-1
cdr3_aa: CASSETSESSYEQYF
cdr3_nt: TGTGCCAGCAGTGAAACTAGCGAGAGCTCCTACGAGCAGTACTTC

clone_size: NA
d_call: NA
j_call: TRBJ2-7
v_call: TRBV5-4
cdr3_aa: CASSPQTLKNEQYF
cdr3_nt: TGTGCCAGCAGCCCACAAACCTTAAAAAACGAGCAGTACTTC

clone_size: few
d_call: TRBD2
j_call: TRBJ2-2
v_call: TRBV7-9
cdr3_aa: CASNRIAGRAGELFF
cdr3_nt: TGTGCCAGCAACAGGATAGCGGGAAGGGCCGGGGAGCTGTTTTTT

clone_size: NA
d_call: NA
j_call: TRBJ1-2
v_call: TRBV6-1
cdr3_aa: CASSEGPNRDNYGYTF
cdr3_nt: TGTGCCAGCAGTGAAGGACCAAACAGGGATAACTATGGCTACACCTTC

clone_size: NA
d_call: TRBD2
j_call: TRBJ2-7
v_call: TRBV9
cdr3_aa: CASSASGRAGGLEQYF
cdr3_nt: TGTGCCAGCAGCGCTAGCGGGAGGGCGGGAGGTCTCGAGCAGTACTTC

clone_size: NA
d_call: TRBD1
j_call: TRBJ1-5
v_call: TRBV2
cdr3_aa: CATSRTGLSNQPQHF
cdr3_nt: TGTGCCACCTCCAGGACAGGCCTTAGCAATCAGCCCCAGCATTTT

clone_size: NA
d_call: NA
j_call: TRBJ2-1
v_call: TRBV6-1
cdr3_aa: CASISGEAPRNEQFF
cdr3_nt: TGTGCCAGTATATCGGGGGAGGCCCCTCGCAATGAGCAGTTCTTC

clone_size: NA
d_call: NA
j_call: TRBJ2-1
v_call: TRBV9
cdr3_aa: CASSVEPSSYNEQFF
cdr3_nt: TGTGCCAGCAGCGTAGAGCCTAGTTCCTACAATGAGCAGTTCTTC

clone_size: NA
d_call: TRBD2
j_call: TRBJ2-7
v_call: TRBV7-9
cdr3_aa: CASSFRPRRAGGATYEQYF
cdr3_nt: TGTGCCAGCAGCTTCAGGCCGAGGAGAGCGGGAGGGGCCACCTACGAGCAGTACTTC

clone_size: NA
d_call: NA
j_call: TRBJ2-3
v_call: TRBV4-2
cdr3_aa: CASSPDTPNTDTQYF
cdr3_nt: TGTGCCAGCAGCCCGGACACGCCAAACACAGATACGCAGTATTTT

clone_size: NA
d_call: NA
j_call: TRBJ2-7
v_call: TRBV21-1
cdr3_aa: CASSKGGLAYEQYF
cdr3_nt: TGTGCCAGCAGCAAGGGTGGACTAGCCTACGAGCAGTACTTC

clone_size: NA
d_call: TRBD2
j_call: TRBJ2-1
v_call: TRBV5-1
cdr3_aa: CASSLAGTSGGDNEQFF
cdr3_nt: TGCGCCAGCAGCTTGGCAGGGACTAGCGGGGGGGACAATGAGCAGTTCTTC

clone_size: NA
d_call: TRBD1
j_call: TRBJ1-1
v_call: TRBV13
cdr3_aa: CASSLGDRWNTEAFF
cdr3_nt: TGTGCCAGCAGCTTAGGGGACAGGTGGAACACTGAAGCTTTCTTT

clone_size: NA
d_call: TRBD2
j_call: TRBJ2-1
v_call: TRBV7-9
cdr3_aa: CASSLGQLAGRNEQFF
cdr3_nt: TGTGCCAGCAGCTTAGGTCAGCTAGCGGGGAGGAATGAGCAGTTCTTC

clone_size: NA
d_call: TRBD2
j_call: TRBJ2-5
v_call: TRBV9
cdr3_aa: CASSAGLAGVAETQYF
cdr3_nt: TGTGCCAGCAGCGCGGGACTAGCGGGAGTTGCGGAGACCCAGTACTTC

clone_size: NA
d_call: NA
j_call: TRBJ2-1
v_call: TRBV28
cdr3_aa: CASSSPGSVAYNEQFF
cdr3_nt: TGTGCCAGCAGTTCCCCCGGGAGTGTGGCCTACAATGAGCAGTTCTTC

clone_size: NA
d_call: TRBD1
j_call: TRBJ1-6
v_call: TRBV6-6
cdr3_aa: CASNPTGGNSPLHF
cdr3_nt: TGTGCCAGCAATCCGACAGGGGGAAATTCACCCCTCCACTTT

clone_size: few
d_call: TRBD1
j_call: TRBJ2-3
v_call: TRBV6-5
cdr3_aa: CASSYSATGNADTQYF
cdr3_nt: TGTGCCAGCAGTTACTCGGCGACAGGGAATGCAGATACGCAGTATTTT

clone_size: NA
d_call: NA
j_call: TRBJ2-5
v_call: TRBV5-1
cdr3_aa: CASSLTSYQGETQYF
cdr3_nt: TGCGCCAGCAGCTTGACTAGCTACCAGGGCGAGACCCAGTACTTC

clone_size: NA
d_call: NA
j_call: TRBJ2-1
v_call: TRBV21-1
cdr3_aa: CASSKPQVF
cdr3_nt: TGTGCCAGCAGCAAACCGCAGGTCTTC

clone_size: NA
d_call: NA
j_call: TRBJ1-5
v_call: TRBV7-9
cdr3_aa: CASSLEAGPQHF
cdr3_nt: TGTGCCAGCAGCCTAGAGGCAGGGCCCCAGCATTTT

clone_size: once
d_call: TRBD2
j_call: TRBJ2-7
v_call: TRBV4-3
cdr3_aa: CASSQDSGGSSYEQYF
cdr3_nt: TGCGCCAGCAGCCAAGATTCAGGCGGGAGCTCCTACGAGCAGTACTTC

clone_size: NA
d_call: TRBD2
j_call: TRBJ2-5
v_call: TRBV11-2
cdr3_aa: CASSSIGGVAETQYF
cdr3_nt: TGTGCCAGCAGCTCTATCGGGGGGGTCGCGGAGACCCAGTACTTC

clone_size: NA
d_call: TRBD1
j_call: TRBJ1-6
v_call: TRBV2
cdr3_aa: CASSEALLGQADNSPLHF
cdr3_nt: TGTGCCAGCAGTGAAGCGCTTCTGGGACAGGCCGATAATTCACCCCTCCACTTT

clone_size: NA
d_call: TRBD2
j_call: TRBJ2-3
v_call: TRBV9
cdr3_aa: CASSPQMGLAGGGSTDTQYF
cdr3_nt: TGTGCCAGCAGCCCCCAAATGGGACTAGCGGGGGGCGGGAGCACAGATACGCAGTATTTT

clone_size: NA
d_call: TRBD2
j_call: TRBJ2-7
v_call: TRBV5-1
cdr3_aa: CASSSDESGGSFEQYF
cdr3_nt: TGCGCCAGCAGCTCAGACGAAAGCGGGGGGTCGTTTGAGCAGTACTTC

clone_size: few
d_call: NA
j_call: TRBJ2-7
v_call: TRBV13
cdr3_aa: CASSYHKEPGQTIYEQYF
cdr3_nt: TGTGCCAGCAGCTACCACAAAGAGCCGGGACAAACCATCTACGAGCAGTACTTC

clone_size: NA
d_call: TRBD1
j_call: TRBJ1-2
v_call: TRBV25-1
cdr3_aa: CASSEDRVYGYTF
cdr3_nt: TGTGCCAGCAGTGAAGACAGGGTTTATGGCTACACCTTC

clone_size: NA
d_call: TRBD1
j_call: TRBJ1-1
v_call: TRBV2
cdr3_aa: CASITGTGGVENTEAFF
cdr3_nt: TGTGCCAGCATAACCGGGACAGGAGGGGTTGAGAACACTGAAGCTTTCTTT

clone_size: NA
d_call: TRBD1
j_call: TRBJ1-5
v_call: TRBV19
cdr3_aa: CASSIGGDRVVNQPQHF
cdr3_nt: TGTGCCAGTAGTATAGGAGGGGACAGGGTGGTGAATCAGCCCCAGCATTTT

clone_size: NA
d_call: TRBD1
j_call: TRBJ1-5
v_call: TRBV18
cdr3_aa: CASSPEQGNQPQHF
cdr3_nt: TGTGCCAGCTCACCCGAACAGGGGAATCAGCCCCAGCATTTT

clone_size: NA
d_call: NA
j_call: TRBJ2-7
v_call: TRBV6-5
cdr3_aa: CATQEGPGPSYEQYF
cdr3_nt: TGTGCCACCCAGGAGGGGCCGGGGCCAAGCTACGAGCAGTACTTC

clone_size: NA
d_call: TRBD1
j_call: TRBJ2-7
v_call: TRBV5-4
cdr3_aa: CASSSPTGQLSAEQYF
cdr3_nt: TGTGCCAGCAGCAGTCCGACGGGACAGCTCTCTGCGGAGCAGTACTTC